The source of this T cell receptor (beta chain) is a study of cytotoxic CD8 clonotypes in ibrutinib-treated CLL. The assay was immunoSEQ multiplex PCR, and TCRdb's table has in-frame clones only and misses some. The sample holds some 150,000 clones; approximately 80% are singletons and the top ten take 7.6%. About this clone: The antigen remains undetermined.

With 0 bases removed from V and 0 bases from J, the gap between germline ends came to 9 bases. Looked up from germline, CDR1 is SGHRS and CDR2 is YFSETQ. The CDR3 extends over 15 amino acids. General study results and limits: Treatment saw public clonotypes, which were uncommon, either contract or stay stable.

Here the sequenced sample was PBMCs, taken after 36 months of ibrutinib treatment. This sequence originates from a human donor with chronic lymphocytic leukemia. The rearrangement joins TRBV5-1 to TRBJ1-1; D unresolved. DNA for the CDR3: TGCGCCAGCAGCTTGGACGGGATCATGAACACTGAAGCTTTCTTT. The encoded protein is CASSLDGIMNTEAFF.